The rows below give T cell receptor beta chains drawn from one sample of a study of STAT5B mutations in CD4+ large granular lymphocyte leukemia. Profiled with immunoSEQ multiplex PCR; TCRdb holds only in-frame clones, not every one. The sample lists fewer than 50,000 clones, approximately 86% occurring once. Sequenced input: CD4+ T cells from blood buffy coats. Receptors were obtained from a human donor in good health. The CDR3 runs from the conserved cysteine through the conserved F or W. D genes are given only for firm matches. Clone size, where shown, is once, few, many, or a class for clones that have expanded.

abundance: once; v_gene: TRBV5-1; d_gene: TRBD2; j_gene: TRBJ2-1; CDR3aa: CASSYEVAGVSYNEQFF; CDR3nt: TGCGCCAGCAGCTACGAAGTAGCGGGAGTATCCTACAATGAGCAGTTCTTC
abundance: once; v_gene: TRBV19; d_gene: .; j_gene: TRBJ1-4; CDR3aa: CASSWSATNEKLFF; CDR3nt: TGTGCCAGTAGTTGGTCGGCAACTAATGAAAAACTGTTTTTT
abundance: .; v_gene: TRBV7-8; d_gene: TRBD1; j_gene: TRBJ1-5; CDR3aa: CASSSLGQGAGQPQHF; CDR3nt: TGTGCCAGCAGCTCTCTCGGACAGGGGGCGGGTCAGCCCCAGCATTTT
abundance: .; v_gene: TRBV14; d_gene: TRBD2; j_gene: TRBJ2-7; CDR3aa: CASSQGLFRDYTSYEQYF; CDR3nt: TGTGCCAGCAGCCAAGGACTGTTCCGGGACTATACCTCCTACGAGCAGTACTTC
abundance: .; v_gene: TRBV7-2; d_gene: TRBD1; j_gene: TRBJ2-1; CDR3aa: CASSSLGGWGTQTFNEQFF; CDR3nt: TGTGCCAGCAGCTCCTTAGGGGGCTGGGGGACCCAGACTTTCAATGAGCAGTTCTTC
abundance: .; v_gene: TRBV6-7; d_gene: TRBD2; j_gene: TRBJ2-5; CDR3aa: CASSYPQTSGRGGTEETQYF; CDR3nt: TGTGCCAGCAGTTACCCCCAGACTAGCGGGAGGGGAGGGACGGAGGAGACCCAGTACTTC
abundance: .; v_gene: TRBV11-1; d_gene: TRBD2; j_gene: TRBJ2-5; CDR3aa: CASSPDSGSRGTQYF; CDR3nt: TGTGCCAGCAGCCCAGATAGCGGGAGTCGTGGGACCCAGTACTTC
abundance: .; v_gene: TRBV10-1; d_gene: TRBD1; j_gene: TRBJ2-1; CDR3aa: CASSDPGQGSPNEQFF; CDR3nt: TGCGCCAGCAGTGACCCTGGACAGGGGAGTCCCAATGAGCAGTTCTTC
abundance: .; v_gene: TRBV5-4; d_gene: TRBD2; j_gene: TRBJ2-3; CDR3aa: CASRPLAGGRTTDTQYF; CDR3nt: TGTGCCAGCAGACCCCTAGCGGGAGGCAGAACCACAGATACGCAGTATTTT
abundance: .; v_gene: TRBV5-1; d_gene: TRBD2; j_gene: TRBJ2-5; CDR3aa: CASSLDPGGQTQYF; CDR3nt: TGCGCCAGCAGCTTGGATCCGGGAGGACAGACCCAGTACTTC
abundance: .; v_gene: TRBV21-1; d_gene: .; j_gene: TRBJ2-7; CDR3aa: CASTDRECVYEQYF; CDR3nt: TGTGCCAGCACTGACAGGGAATGCGTCTACGAGCAGTACTTC
abundance: .; v_gene: TRBV6-6; d_gene: TRBD1; j_gene: TRBJ1-2; CDR3aa: CASSTQDRGQYGYTF; CDR3nt: TGTGCCAGCAGTACCCAAGACAGGGGGCAATATGGCTACACCTTC
abundance: few; v_gene: TRBV28; d_gene: TRBD1; j_gene: TRBJ1-2; CDR3aa: CASSYPQGAGYGYTF; CDR3nt: TGTGCCAGCAGTTACCCACAGGGGGCGGGGTATGGCTACACCTTC
abundance: .; v_gene: TRBV5-1; d_gene: TRBD2; j_gene: TRBJ2-1; CDR3aa: CASAFLEAGGYTEQFF; CDR3nt: TGCGCCAGCGCCTTTCTGGAAGCGGGAGGGTATACAGAGCAGTTCTTC
abundance: .; v_gene: TRBV6-5; d_gene: .; j_gene: TRBJ2-5; CDR3aa: CASSPLGETQYF; CDR3nt: TGTGCCAGCAGCCCCCTTGGGGAGACCCAGTACTTC
abundance: .; v_gene: TRBV7-8; d_gene: TRBD1; j_gene: TRBJ1-2; CDR3aa: CASSLAGQGAIYGYTF; CDR3nt: TGTGCCAGCAGCTTAGCAGGACAGGGGGCGATCTATGGCTACACCTTC
abundance: .; v_gene: TRBV7-2; d_gene: TRBD1; j_gene: TRBJ1-1; CDR3aa: CASSLWDREAFF; CDR3nt: TGTGCCAGCAGCCTCTGGGACAGAGAAGCTTTCTTT
abundance: .; v_gene: TRBV5-8; d_gene: TRBD1; j_gene: TRBJ1-1; CDR3aa: CASSARTGNTEAFF; CDR3nt: TGTGCCAGCAGCGCAAGGACAGGGAACACTGAAGCTTTCTTT
abundance: .; v_gene: TRBV6-6; d_gene: .; j_gene: TRBJ2-7; CDR3aa: CASSYDIAYEQYF; CDR3nt: TGTGCCAGCAGTTACGACATAGCCTACGAGCAGTACTTC
abundance: .; v_gene: TRBV19; d_gene: TRBD1; j_gene: TRBJ2-2; CDR3aa: CASSIYGTGNTGELFF; CDR3nt: TGTGCCAGTAGTATTTACGGGACAGGCAACACCGGGGAGCTGTTTTTT
abundance: .; v_gene: TRBV5-6; d_gene: .; j_gene: TRBJ2-7; CDR3aa: CASSPLRPPYEQYF; CDR3nt: TGTGCCAGCAGCCCCCTGAGGCCTCCTTACGAGCAGTACTTC
abundance: .; v_gene: TRBV7-9; d_gene: TRBD2; j_gene: TRBJ2-3; CDR3aa: CASSRAGGPQDTQYF; CDR3nt: TGTGCCAGCAGCAGGGCGGGAGGGCCTCAAGATACGCAGTATTTT
abundance: .; v_gene: TRBV9; d_gene: .; j_gene: TRBJ1-2; CDR3aa: CASSVGEGGIYGYTF; CDR3nt: TGTGCCAGCAGCGTAGGAGAAGGGGGGATCTATGGCTACACCTTC
abundance: .; v_gene: TRBV28; d_gene: .; j_gene: TRBJ1-1; CDR3aa: CASSQGRTEAFF; CDR3nt: TGTGCCAGCAGTCAGGGTCGGACTGAAGCTTTCTTT
abundance: .; v_gene: TRBV11-2; d_gene: .; j_gene: TRBJ2-7; CDR3aa: CASSSRGGIPLEQYF; CDR3nt: TGTGCCAGCAGCTCGCGCGGAGGAATTCCCCTCGAGCAGTACTTC
abundance: .; v_gene: TRBV25-1; d_gene: .; j_gene: TRBJ2-2; CDR3aa: CASSGLGETGELFF; CDR3nt: TGTGCCAGCAGCGGATTAGGGGAGACCGGGGAGCTGTTTTTT
abundance: .; v_gene: TRBV7-9; d_gene: TRBD2; j_gene: TRBJ2-5; CDR3aa: CASSTPGTSGKETQYF; CDR3nt: TGTGCCAGCAGCACGCCCGGGACTAGCGGTAAAGAGACCCAGTACTTC
abundance: .; v_gene: TRBV27; d_gene: .; j_gene: TRBJ2-3; CDR3aa: CASSLRAPGAPGTDTQYF; CDR3nt: TGTGCCAGCAGTTTAAGGGCCCCTGGGGCACCGGGCACAGATACGCAGTATTTT
abundance: .; v_gene: TRBV7-9; d_gene: TRBD2; j_gene: TRBJ2-3; CDR3aa: CASSLRRERTDTQYF; CDR3nt: TGTGCCAGCAGCTTAAGGCGGGAGCGCACAGATACGCAGTATTTT
abundance: .; v_gene: TRBV21-1; d_gene: .; j_gene: TRBJ2-4; CDR3aa: CASSKVGLAGKYF; CDR3nt: TGTGCCAGCAGCAAAGTGGGACTAGCGGGAAAGTACTTC
abundance: .; v_gene: TRBV27; d_gene: .; j_gene: TRBJ1-5; CDR3aa: CASSPTGTGNQPQHF; CDR3nt: TGTGCCAGCAGTCCGACCGGGACTGGGAATCAGCCCCAGCATTTT
abundance: .; v_gene: TRBV19; d_gene: TRBD1; j_gene: TRBJ1-4; CDR3aa: CASSPGTGDEKLFF; CDR3nt: TGTGCCAGTAGTCCGGGGACAGGGGATGAAAAACTGTTTTTT
abundance: .; v_gene: TRBV15; d_gene: .; j_gene: TRBJ1-2; CDR3aa: CATSLTTKMDGRSTF; CDR3nt: TGTGCCACCAGCCTTACAACTAAAATGGACGGAAGGAGCACCTTC
abundance: .; v_gene: TRBV18; d_gene: .; j_gene: TRBJ1-1; CDR3aa: CASSSDGNTEAFF; CDR3nt: TGTGCCAGCTCCTCGGACGGGAACACTGAAGCTTTCTTT
abundance: .; v_gene: TRBV4-1; d_gene: TRBD1; j_gene: TRBJ2-3; CDR3aa: CASSGTGATDTQYF; CDR3nt: TGCGCCAGCAGCGGGACAGGGGCCACAGATACGCAGTATTTT
abundance: once; v_gene: TRBV6-6; d_gene: .; j_gene: TRBJ2-7; CDR3aa: CASSYSGSYEQYF; CDR3nt: TGTGCCAGCAGTTACTCGGGGAGCTACGAGCAGTACTTC
abundance: .; v_gene: TRBV19; d_gene: .; j_gene: TRBJ1-1; CDR3aa: CASSLFTGTLERMNTEAFF; CDR3nt: TGTGCCAGTAGTCTATTTACCGGGACGTTGGAGCGGATGAACACTGAAGCTTTCTTT
abundance: .; v_gene: TRBV30; d_gene: .; j_gene: TRBJ1-6; CDR3aa: CAWSRGRNSPLHF; CDR3nt: TGTGCCTGGAGCAGGGGCCGAAATTCACCCCTCCACTTT
abundance: .; v_gene: TRBV5-4; d_gene: TRBD1; j_gene: TRBJ1-1; CDR3aa: CASSSRPGRQGTEAFF; CDR3nt: TGTGCCAGCAGTTCACGACCGGGGCGACAGGGGACTGAAGCTTTCTTT
abundance: .; v_gene: TRBV30; d_gene: TRBD1; j_gene: TRBJ1-5; CDR3aa: CAWSQGDNQPQHF; CDR3nt: TGTGCCTGGTCACAGGGGGACAATCAGCCCCAGCATTTT
abundance: .; v_gene: TRBV4-2; d_gene: TRBD1; j_gene: TRBJ1-5; CDR3aa: CASSPGGQGLHQPQHF; CDR3nt: TGTGCCAGCTCCCCAGGAGGACAGGGATTACATCAGCCCCAGCATTTT